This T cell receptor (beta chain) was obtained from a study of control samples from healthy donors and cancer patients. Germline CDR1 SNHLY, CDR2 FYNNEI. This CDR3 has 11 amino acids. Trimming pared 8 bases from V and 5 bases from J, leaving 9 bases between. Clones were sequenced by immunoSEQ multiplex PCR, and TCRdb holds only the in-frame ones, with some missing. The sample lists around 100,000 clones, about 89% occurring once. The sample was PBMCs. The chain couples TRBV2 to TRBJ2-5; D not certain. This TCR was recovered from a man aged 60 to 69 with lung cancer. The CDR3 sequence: CASFSVETQYF. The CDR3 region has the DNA TGTGCCAGCTTCTCTGTGGAGACCCAGTACTTC.